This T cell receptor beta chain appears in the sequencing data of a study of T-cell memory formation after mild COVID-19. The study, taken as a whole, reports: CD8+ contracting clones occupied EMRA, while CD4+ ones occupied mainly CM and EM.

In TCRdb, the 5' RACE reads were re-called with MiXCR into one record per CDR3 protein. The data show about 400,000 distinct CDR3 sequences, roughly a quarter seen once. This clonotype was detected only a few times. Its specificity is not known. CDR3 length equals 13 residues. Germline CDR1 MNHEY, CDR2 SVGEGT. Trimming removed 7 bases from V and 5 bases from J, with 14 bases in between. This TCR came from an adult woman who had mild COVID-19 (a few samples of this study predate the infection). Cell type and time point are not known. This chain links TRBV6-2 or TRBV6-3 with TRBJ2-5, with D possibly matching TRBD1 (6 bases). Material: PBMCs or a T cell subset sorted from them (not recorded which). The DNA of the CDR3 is TGTGCCAGCAAGGCAGGGGTAATTGAGACCCAGTACTTC. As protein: CASKAGVIETQYF.